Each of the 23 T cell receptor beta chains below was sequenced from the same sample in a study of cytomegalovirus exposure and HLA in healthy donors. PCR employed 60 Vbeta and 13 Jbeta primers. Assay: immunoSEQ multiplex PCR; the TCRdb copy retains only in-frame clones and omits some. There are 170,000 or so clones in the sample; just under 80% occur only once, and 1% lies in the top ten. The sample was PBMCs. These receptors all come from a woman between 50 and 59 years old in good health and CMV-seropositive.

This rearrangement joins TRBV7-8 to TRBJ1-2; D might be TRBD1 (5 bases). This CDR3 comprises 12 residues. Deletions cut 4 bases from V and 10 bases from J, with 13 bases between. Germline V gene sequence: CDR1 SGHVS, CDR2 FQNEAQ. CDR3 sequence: CASSSQGFVYTF. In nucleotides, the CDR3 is TGTGCCAGCAGCTCTCAGGGATTTGTCTACACCTTC. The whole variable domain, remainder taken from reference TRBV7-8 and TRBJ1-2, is GAGVSQSPRYKVAKRGQDVALRCDPISGHVSLFWYQQALGQGPEFLTYFQNEAQLDKSGLPSDRFFAERPEGSVSTLKIQRTQQEDSAVYLCASSSQGFVYTFGSGTRLTVV.

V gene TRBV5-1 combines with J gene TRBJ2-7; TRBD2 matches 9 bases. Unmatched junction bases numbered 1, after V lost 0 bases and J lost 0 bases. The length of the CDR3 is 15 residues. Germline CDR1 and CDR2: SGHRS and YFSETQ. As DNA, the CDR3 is TGCGCCAGCAGCTTGGGCGGGAGGGCCTCCTACGAGCAGTACTTC. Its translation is CASSLGGRASYEQYF.

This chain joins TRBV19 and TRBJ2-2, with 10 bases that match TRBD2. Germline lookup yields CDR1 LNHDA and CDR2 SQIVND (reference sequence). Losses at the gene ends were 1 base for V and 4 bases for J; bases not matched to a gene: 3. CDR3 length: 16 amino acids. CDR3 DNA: TGTGCCAGTAGTATAGTAGCGGGGGGCCTCACCGGGGAGCTGTTTTTT. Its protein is CASSIVAGGLTGELFF. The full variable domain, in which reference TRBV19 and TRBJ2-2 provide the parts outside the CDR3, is DGGITQSPKYLFRKEGQNVTLSCEQNLNHDAMYWYRQDPGQGLRLIYYSQIVNDFQKGDIAEGYSVSREKKESFPLTVTSAQKNPTAFYLCASSIVAGGLTGELFFGEGSRLTVL.

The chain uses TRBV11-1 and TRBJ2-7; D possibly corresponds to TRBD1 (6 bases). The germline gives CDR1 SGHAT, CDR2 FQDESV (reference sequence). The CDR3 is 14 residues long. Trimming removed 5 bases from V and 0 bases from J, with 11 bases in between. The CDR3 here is CASSGQTFSYEQYF. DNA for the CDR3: TGTGCCAGCAGCGGACAGACGTTCTCCTACGAGCAGTACTTC.

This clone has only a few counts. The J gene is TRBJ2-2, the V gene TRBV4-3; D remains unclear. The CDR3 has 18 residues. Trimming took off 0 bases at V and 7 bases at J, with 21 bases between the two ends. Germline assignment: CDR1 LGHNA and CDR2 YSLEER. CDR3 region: CASSQDRPRSEHGGELFF. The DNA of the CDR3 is TGCGCCAGCAGCCAAGATCGTCCGCGGAGCGAGCATGGCGGGGAGCTGTTTTTT.

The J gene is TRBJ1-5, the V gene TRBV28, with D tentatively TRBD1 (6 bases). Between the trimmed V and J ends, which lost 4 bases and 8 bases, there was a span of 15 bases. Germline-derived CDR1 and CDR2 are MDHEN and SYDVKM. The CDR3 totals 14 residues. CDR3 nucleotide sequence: TGTGCCAGCAGTTACCACAGGGACGTCAAGCCCCAGCATTTT. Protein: CASSYHRDVKPQHF.

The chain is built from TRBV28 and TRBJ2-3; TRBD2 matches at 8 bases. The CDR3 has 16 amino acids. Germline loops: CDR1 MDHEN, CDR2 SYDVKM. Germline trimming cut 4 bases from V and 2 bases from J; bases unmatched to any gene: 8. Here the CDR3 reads CASSSSGGADTDTQYF. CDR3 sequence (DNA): TGTGCCAGCAGTTCCTCCGGGGGGGCTGACACAGATACGCAGTATTTT.

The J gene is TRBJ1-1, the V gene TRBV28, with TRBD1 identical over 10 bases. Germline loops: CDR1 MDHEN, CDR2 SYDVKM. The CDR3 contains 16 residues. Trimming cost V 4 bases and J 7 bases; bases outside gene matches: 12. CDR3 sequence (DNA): TGTGCCAGCAGTTCGCAGCCCGGGACAGGGGAGGATGAAGCTTTCTTT. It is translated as CASSSQPGTGEDEAFF.

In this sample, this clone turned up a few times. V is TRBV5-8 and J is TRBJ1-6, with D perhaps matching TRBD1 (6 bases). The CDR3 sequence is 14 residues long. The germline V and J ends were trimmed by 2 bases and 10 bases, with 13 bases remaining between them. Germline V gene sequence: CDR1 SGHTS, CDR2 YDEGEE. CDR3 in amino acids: CASSFRGEQSPLHF. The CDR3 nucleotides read TGTGCCAGCAGCTTCAGGGGCGAGCAGTCACCCCTCCACTTT.

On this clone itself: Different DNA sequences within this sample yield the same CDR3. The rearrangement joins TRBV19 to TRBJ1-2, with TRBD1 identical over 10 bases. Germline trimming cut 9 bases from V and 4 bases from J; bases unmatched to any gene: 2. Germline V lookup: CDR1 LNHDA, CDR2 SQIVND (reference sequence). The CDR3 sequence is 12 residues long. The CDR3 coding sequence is TGTGCCAGCAGGGACAGGGGCTATGGCTACACCTTC. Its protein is CASRDRGYGYTF.

The CDR3 loop reads CASSLTSGRREQFF. DNA for the CDR3: TGTGCCAGCAGTTTGACTAGCGGGAGACGTGAGCAGTTCTTC. The V call is TRBV28, the J call TRBJ2-1; 12 bases align to TRBD2. The V segment lost 3 bases and the J segment 9 bases; nucleotides outside the gene matches: 3. Germline V gene lookup returns CDR1 MDHEN and CDR2 SYDVKM. The CDR3 contains 14 residues.

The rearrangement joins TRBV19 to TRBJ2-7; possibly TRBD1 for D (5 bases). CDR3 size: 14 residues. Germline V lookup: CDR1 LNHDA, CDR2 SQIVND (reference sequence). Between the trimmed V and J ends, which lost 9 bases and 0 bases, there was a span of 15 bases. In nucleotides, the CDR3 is TGTGCCAGCTCCACTCAGGGTGGCTCCTACGAGCAGTACTTC. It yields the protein CASSTQGGSYEQYF.

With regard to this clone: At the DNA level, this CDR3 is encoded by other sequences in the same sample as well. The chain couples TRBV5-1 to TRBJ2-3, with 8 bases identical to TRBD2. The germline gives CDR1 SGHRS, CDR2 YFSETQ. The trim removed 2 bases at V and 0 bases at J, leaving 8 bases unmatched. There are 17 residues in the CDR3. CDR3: CASSFPGGGLSTDTQYF. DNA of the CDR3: TGCGCCAGCAGCTTTCCCGGGGGGGGACTTAGCACAGATACGCAGTATTTT.

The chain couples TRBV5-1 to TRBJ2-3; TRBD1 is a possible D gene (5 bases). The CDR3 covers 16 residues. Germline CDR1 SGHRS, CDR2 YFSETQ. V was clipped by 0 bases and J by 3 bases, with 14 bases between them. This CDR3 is CASSLGLGVRTDTQYF. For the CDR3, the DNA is TGCGCCAGCAGCTTGGGTCTAGGGGTACGGACAGATACGCAGTATTTT.

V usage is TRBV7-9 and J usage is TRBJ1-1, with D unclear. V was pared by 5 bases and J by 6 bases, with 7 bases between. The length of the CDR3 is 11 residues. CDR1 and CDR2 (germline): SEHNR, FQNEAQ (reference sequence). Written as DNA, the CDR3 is TGTGCCAGCAGCCTAACCGCTGAAGCTTTCTTT. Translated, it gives CASSLTAEAFF.

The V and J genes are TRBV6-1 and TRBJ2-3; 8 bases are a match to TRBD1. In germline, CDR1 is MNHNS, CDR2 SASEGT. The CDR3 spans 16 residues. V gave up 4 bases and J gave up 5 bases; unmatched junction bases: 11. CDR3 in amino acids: CASSVATGGRIDTQYF. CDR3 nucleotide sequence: TGTGCCAGCAGTGTAGCAACAGGGGGGCGCATAGATACGCAGTATTTT.

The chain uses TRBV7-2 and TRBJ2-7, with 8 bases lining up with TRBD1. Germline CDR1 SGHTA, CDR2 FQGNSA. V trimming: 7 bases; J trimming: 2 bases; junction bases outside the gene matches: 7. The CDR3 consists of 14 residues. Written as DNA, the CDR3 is TGTGCCAGCAACACGGACAGGGTTGCCTACGAGCAGTACTTC. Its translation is CASNTDRVAYEQYF.

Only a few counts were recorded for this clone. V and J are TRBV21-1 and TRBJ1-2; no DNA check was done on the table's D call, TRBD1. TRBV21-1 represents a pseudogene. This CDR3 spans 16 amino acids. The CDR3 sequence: CASRGDRGRINYGYTF. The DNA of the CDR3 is TGTGCCAGCAGGGGCGACAGGGGGCGAATTAACTATGGCTACACCTTC.

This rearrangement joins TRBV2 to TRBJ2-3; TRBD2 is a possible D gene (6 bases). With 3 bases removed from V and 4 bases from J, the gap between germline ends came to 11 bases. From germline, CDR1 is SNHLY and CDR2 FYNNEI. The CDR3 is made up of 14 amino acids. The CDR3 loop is CASSDRTGADTQYF. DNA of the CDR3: TGTGCCAGCAGTGACCGGACGGGAGCAGATACGCAGTATTTT.

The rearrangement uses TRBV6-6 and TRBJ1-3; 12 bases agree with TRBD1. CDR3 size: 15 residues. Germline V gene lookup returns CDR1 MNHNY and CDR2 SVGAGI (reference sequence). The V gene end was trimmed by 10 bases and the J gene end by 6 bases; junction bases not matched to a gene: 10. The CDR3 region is CAIGSGTGGENTIYF. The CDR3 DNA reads TGTGCCATCGGGTCCGGGACAGGGGGCGAAAACACCATATATTTT.

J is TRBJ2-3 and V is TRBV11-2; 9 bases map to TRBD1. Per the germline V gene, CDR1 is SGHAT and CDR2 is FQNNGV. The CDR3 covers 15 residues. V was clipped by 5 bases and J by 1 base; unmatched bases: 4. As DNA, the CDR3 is TGTGCCAGCAGCCCCTGGACAGGGGGCACAGATACGCAGTATTTT. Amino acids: CASSPWTGGTDTQYF.

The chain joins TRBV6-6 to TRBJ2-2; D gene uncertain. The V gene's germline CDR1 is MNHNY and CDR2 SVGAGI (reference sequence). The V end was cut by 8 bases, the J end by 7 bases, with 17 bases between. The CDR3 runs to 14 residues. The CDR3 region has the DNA TGTGCCAGCTCAGCCGGCAGGTGGAACGGGGAGCTGTTTTTT. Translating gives CASSAGRWNGELFF.

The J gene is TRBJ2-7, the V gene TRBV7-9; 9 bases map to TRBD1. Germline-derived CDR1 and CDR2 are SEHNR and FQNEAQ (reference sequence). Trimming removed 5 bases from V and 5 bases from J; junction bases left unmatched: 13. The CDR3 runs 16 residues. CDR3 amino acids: CASSLDQGTGMHEQYF. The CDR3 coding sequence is TGTGCCAGCAGCCTCGACCAAGGGACAGGGATGCACGAGCAGTACTTC.